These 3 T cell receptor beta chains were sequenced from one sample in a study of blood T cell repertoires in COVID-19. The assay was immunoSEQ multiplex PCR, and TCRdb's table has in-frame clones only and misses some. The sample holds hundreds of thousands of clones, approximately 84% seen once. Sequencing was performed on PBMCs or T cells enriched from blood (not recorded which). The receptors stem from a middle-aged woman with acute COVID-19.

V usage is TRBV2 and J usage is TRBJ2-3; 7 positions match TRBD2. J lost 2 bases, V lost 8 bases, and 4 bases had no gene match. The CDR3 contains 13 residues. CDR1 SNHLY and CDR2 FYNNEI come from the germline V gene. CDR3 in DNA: TGTGCCAGCTGGCGGGAGAACACAGATACGCAGTATTTT. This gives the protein CASWRENTDTQYF.

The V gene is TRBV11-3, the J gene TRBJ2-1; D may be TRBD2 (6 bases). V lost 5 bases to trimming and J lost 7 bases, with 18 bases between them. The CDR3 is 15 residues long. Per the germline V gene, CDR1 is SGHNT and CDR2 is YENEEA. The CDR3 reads CASSPGAGSLNEQFF. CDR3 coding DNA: TGTGCCAGCAGCCCCGGGGCGGGAAGTCTAAATGAGCAGTTCTTC.

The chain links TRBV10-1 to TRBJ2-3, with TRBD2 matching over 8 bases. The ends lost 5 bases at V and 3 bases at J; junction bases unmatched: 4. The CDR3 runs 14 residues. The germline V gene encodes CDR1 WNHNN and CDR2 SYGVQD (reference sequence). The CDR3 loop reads CASSSGRRTDTQYF. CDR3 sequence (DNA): TGCGCCAGCAGTAGCGGGAGACGGACAGATACGCAGTATTTT.